These 14 T cell receptor beta chains were sequenced from one sample in a study of control samples from healthy donors and cancer patients. The protocol was immunoSEQ multiplex PCR, while the TCRdb copy is restricted to in-frame clones and leaves out a portion. The sample includes about 150,000 clones, approximately 93% seen only once; the top ten take 2% to 2.5%. Sequenced sample: blood. These receptors all come from a man aged 50-59 years in good health.

V and J are TRBV7-3 and TRBJ1-6; D uncertain. The germline CDR1 and CDR2 sequences are SGHTA and FQGTGA. Trimming pared 8 bases from V and 6 bases from J, leaving 11 bases between. This CDR3 has 13 residues. The CDR3: CASGIAFNSPLHF. CDR3 in DNA: TGTGCCAGCGGAATCGCCTTTAATTCACCCCTCCACTTT.

This clone was seen only a few times. V is TRBV3-1 (or the pseudogene TRBV3-2) and J is TRBJ2-7; 9 positions match TRBD2. This CDR3 is 13 amino acids long. The germline CDR1 and CDR2 sequences are LGHDT and YNNKEL (reference sequence). V lost 11 bases, J lost 4 bases, and 9 bases stayed unmatched. The CDR3 region is CAAGNSGSYEQYF. The CDR3 nucleotides are TGTGCCGCCGGTAATAGCGGGAGTTACGAGCAGTACTTC.

The genes are TRBV7-8 and TRBJ1-1, with 8 bases identical to TRBD1. Germline CDR1 reads SGHVS; CDR2 reads FQNEAQ. This CDR3 has 17 amino acids. V trimming: 2 bases; J trimming: 4 bases; junction bases outside the gene matches: 12. The CDR3: CASSLLQGTGRITEAFF. CDR3 bases: TGTGCCAGCAGCTTACTACAGGGGACAGGAAGAATCACTGAAGCTTTCTTT. Full variable domain (remainder filled in from reference TRBV7-8 and TRBJ1-1): GAGVSQSPRYKVAKRGQDVALRCDPISGHVSLFWYQQALGQGPEFLTYFQNEAQLDKSGLPSDRFFAERPEGSVSTLKIQRTQQEDSAVYLCASSLLQGTGRITEAFFGQGTRLTVV.

This chain links TRBV7-9 with TRBJ1-1; weak D call: TRBD1 (5 bases). Germline V lookup: CDR1 SEHNR, CDR2 FQNEAQ (reference sequence). V lost 3 bases and J 3 bases, leaving 11 bases between the germline ends. The CDR3 extends over 14 amino acids. DNA for the CDR3: TGTGCCAGCAGCTTTAGCCGACAGTACACTGAAGCTTTCTTT. Translating gives CASSFSRQYTEAFF.

The rearrangement links TRBV4-2 to TRBJ1-1; D is unclear. Per the germline V gene, CDR1 is LGHNA and CDR2 is YNFKEQ. Trimming stripped 0 bases from V and 4 bases from J, with 6 bases between. CDR3 size: 13 residues. The CDR3 protein is CASSQDASTEAFF. The CDR3 bases are TGTGCCAGCAGCCAAGATGCGAGCACTGAAGCTTTCTTT.

The chain has TRBV16 and TRBJ2-1; D uncertain. This CDR3 is 12 amino acids long. CDR1 is KGHSY, CDR2 FQNENV, per germline. Trimming stripped 5 bases from V and 9 bases from J, with 11 bases between. CDR3 sequence reads: CASSSWFSEQFF. The CDR3, as DNA: TGTGCCAGCAGCTCATGGTTTAGTGAGCAGTTCTTC. Variable domain in full (rest from reference TRBV16 and TRBJ2-1): GEEVAQTPKHLVRGEGQKAKLYCAPIKGHSYVFWYQQVLKNEFKFLISFQNENVFDETGMPKERFSAKCLPNSPCSLEIQATKLEDSAVYFCASSSWFSEQFFGPGTRLTVL.

The gene calls are TRBV10-3 and TRBJ2-7, with 12 bases lining up with TRBD2. CDR1 is ENHRY, CDR2 SYGVKD, per germline. The CDR3 has 13 residues. The V gene end was trimmed by 10 bases and the J gene end by 5 bases; junction bases not matched to a gene: 6. The CDR3 spells CATRTSGTDEQYF. In nucleotides, the CDR3 is TGTGCCACCAGGACTAGCGGGACCGACGAGCAGTACTTC.

This rearrangement joins TRBV6-5 to TRBJ1-6; the match to TRBD1 covers 7 bases. Germline V lookup: CDR1 MNHEY, CDR2 SVGAGI. Losses at the gene ends were 2 bases for V and 7 bases for J; bases not matched to a gene: 2. This CDR3 is 14 amino acids long. The CDR3 loop reads CASSYGTANSPLHF. The DNA of the CDR3 is TGTGCCAGCAGTTACGGGACAGCCAATTCACCCCTCCACTTT.

This sequence joins TRBV18 and TRBJ2-1, with D hard to call. The V end was cut by 3 bases, the J end by 12 bases, with 15 bases between. The germline gives CDR1 KGHSH, CDR2 LQKENI. CDR3 length equals 13 residues. CDR3 nucleotide sequence: TGTGCCAGCTCACCCACGGGTGCTTATGGGCAGTTCTTC. Translation: CASSPTGAYGQFF.

The V and J genes are TRBV6-6 and TRBJ2-3; the match to TRBD2 covers 12 bases. The junction had 1 base not matched to a gene; V was cut back by 2 bases and J by 7 bases. Germline loops: CDR1 MNHNY, CDR2 SVGAGI (reference sequence). The CDR3 consists of 14 residues. The CDR3, as DNA: TGTGCCAGCAGTTACACTAGCGGGAGGCATACGCAGTATTTT. Translating it yields CASSYTSGRHTQYF.

This chain uses TRBV19 with TRBJ1-2, with TRBD1 identical over 11 bases. The V gene's germline CDR1 is LNHDA and CDR2 SQIVND (reference sequence). The V and J ends lost 10 bases and 3 bases, in that order; junction bases with no gene match: 7. The CDR3 is 14 amino acids. The CDR3 protein is CATLPGQGDYGYTF. DNA for the CDR3: TGTGCCACCTTACCGGGACAGGGGGACTATGGCTACACCTTC.

The chain employs TRBV5-1 and TRBJ2-3; 10 bases line up with TRBD2. Germline V gene data show CDR1 as SGHRS and CDR2 as YFSETQ. J was trimmed by 6 bases and V by 1 base; bases with no gene match: 11. The CDR3 contains 17 residues. The CDR3 DNA reads TGCGCCAGCAGCTTGTACCTCACAGCGGGAGGGCCCGATACGCAGTATTTT. Its translation is CASSLYLTAGGPDTQYF.

V usage is TRBV7-9 and J usage is TRBJ2-5; no definite D call. With 5 bases removed from V and 5 bases from J, the gap between germline ends came to 6 bases. Germline assignment: CDR1 SEHNR and CDR2 FQNEAQ (reference sequence). This CDR3 has 11 residues. In DNA form, the CDR3 reads TGTGCCAGCAGCCAGAGGGAGACCCAGTACTTC. Encoded protein: CASSQRETQYF.

The rearrangement joins TRBV5-6 to TRBJ1-1; 7 bases align to TRBD1. CDR3 length equals 15 residues. With 0 bases clipped from V and 4 bases from J, the junction kept 6 bases outside the gene matches. Germline lookup yields CDR1 SGHDT and CDR2 YYEEEE. As DNA, the CDR3 is TGTGCCAGCAGCTTGGTTGGCAGGGGGACCACTGAAGCTTTCTTT. Protein sequence: CASSLVGRGTTEAFF.